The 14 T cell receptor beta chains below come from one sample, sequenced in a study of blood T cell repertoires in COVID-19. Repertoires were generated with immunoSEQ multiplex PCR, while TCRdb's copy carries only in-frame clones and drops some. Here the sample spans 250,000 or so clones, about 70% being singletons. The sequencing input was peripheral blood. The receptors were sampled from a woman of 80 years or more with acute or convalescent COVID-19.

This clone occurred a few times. The CDR3, as DNA: TGTGCCAGCAGTGAAGTGGGAGGGGGTACAGATACGCAGTATTTT. This codes for CASSEVGGGTDTQYF. The V call is TRBV6-1, the J call TRBJ2-3; weak D call: TRBD2 (7 bases). Trimming cost V 1 base and J 3 bases, with 11 bases left between them. This CDR3 is built from 15 residues. Germline V CDR1 and CDR2: MNHNS, SASEGT.

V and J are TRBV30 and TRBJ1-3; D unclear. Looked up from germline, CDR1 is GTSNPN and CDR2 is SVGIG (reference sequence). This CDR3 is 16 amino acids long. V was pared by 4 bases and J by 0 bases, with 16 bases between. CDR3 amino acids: CAWNPAPGVSGNTIYF. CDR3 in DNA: TGTGCCTGGAACCCAGCTCCCGGGGTCTCTGGAAACACCATATATTTT.

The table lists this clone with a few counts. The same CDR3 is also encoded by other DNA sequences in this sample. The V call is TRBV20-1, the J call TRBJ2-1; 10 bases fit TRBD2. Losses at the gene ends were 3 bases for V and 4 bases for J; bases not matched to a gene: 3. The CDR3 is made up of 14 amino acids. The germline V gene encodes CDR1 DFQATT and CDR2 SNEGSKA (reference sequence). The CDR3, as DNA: TGCAGTGCTAGTCGTAGCGGGGGGTACAATGAGCAGTTCTTC. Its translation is CSASRSGGYNEQFF.

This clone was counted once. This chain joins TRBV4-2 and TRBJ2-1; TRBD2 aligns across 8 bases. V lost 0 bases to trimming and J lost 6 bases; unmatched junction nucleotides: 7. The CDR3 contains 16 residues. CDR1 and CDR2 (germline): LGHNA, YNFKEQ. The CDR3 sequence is CASSQEGLASFNEQFF. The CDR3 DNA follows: TGTGCCAGCAGCCAAGAAGGACTAGCAAGTTTCAATGAGCAGTTCTTC.

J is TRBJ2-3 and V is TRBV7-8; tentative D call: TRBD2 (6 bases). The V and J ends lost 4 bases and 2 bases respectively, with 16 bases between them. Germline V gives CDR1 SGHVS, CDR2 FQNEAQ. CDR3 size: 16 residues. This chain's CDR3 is CASSSDSGTYTDTQYF. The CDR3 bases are TGTGCCAGCAGCTCCGACTCCGGGACTTACACAGATACGCAGTATTTT.

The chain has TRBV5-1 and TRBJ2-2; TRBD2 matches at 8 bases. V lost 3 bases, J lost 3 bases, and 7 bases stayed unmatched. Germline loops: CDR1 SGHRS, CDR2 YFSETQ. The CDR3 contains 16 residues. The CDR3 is CASSSSGSFDTGELFF. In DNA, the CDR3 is TGCGCCAGCAGCTCGAGCGGGAGTTTCGACACCGGGGAGCTGTTTTTT.

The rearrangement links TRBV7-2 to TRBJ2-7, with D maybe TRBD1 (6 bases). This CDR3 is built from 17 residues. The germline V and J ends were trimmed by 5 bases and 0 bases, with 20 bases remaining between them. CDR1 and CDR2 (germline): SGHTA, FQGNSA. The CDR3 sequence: CASSLYGTLGFSYEQYF. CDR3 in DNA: TGTGCCAGCAGCCTTTACGGGACACTGGGATTCTCCTACGAGCAGTACTTC.

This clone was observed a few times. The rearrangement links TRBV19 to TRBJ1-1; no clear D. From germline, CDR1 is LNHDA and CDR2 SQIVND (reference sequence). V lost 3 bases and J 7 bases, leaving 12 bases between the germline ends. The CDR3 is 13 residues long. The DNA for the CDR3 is TGTGCCAGTAGTATTGGCCGACAATTTGAAGCTTTCTTT. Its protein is CASSIGRQFEAFF. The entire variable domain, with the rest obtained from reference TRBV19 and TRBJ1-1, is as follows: DGGITQSPKYLFRKEGQNVTLSCEQNLNHDAMYWYRQDPGQGLRLIYYSQIVNDFQKGDIAEGYSVSREKKESFPLTVTSAQKNPTAFYLCASSIGRQFEAFFGQGTRLTVV.

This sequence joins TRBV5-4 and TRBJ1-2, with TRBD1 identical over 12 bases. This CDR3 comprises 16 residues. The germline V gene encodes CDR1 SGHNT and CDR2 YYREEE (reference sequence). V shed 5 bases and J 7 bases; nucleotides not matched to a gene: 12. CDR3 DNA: TGTGCCAGCAGTCTTACCGGGACAGGGGGCGCGGGTGGCTACACCTTC. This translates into CASSLTGTGGAGGYTF.

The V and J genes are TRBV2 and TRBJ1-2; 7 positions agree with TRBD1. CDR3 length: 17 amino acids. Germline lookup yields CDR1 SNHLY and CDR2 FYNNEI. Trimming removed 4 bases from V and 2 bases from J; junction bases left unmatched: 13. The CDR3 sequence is CASSVRGTAKTNYGYTF. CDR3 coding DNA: TGTGCCAGCAGTGTTCGCGGGACAGCTAAAACCAACTATGGCTACACCTTC.

The DNA for the CDR3 is TGTGCCAGCTCACCACAGGGTGAGGGAGTCACGCAGTATTTT. Its protein is CASSPQGEGVTQYF. The chain uses TRBV18 and TRBJ2-3; D perhaps matches TRBD2 (5 bases). Germline CDR1 is KGHSH and CDR2 is LQKENI. CDR3 size: 14 residues. Trimming removed 1 base at V and 9 bases at J, with 14 bases between.

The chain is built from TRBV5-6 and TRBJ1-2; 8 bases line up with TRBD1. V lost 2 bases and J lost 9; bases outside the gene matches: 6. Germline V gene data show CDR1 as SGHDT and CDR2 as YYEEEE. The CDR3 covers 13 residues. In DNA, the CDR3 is TGTGCCAGCAGCTTAGACAGGGGAGCCCGCTACACCTTC. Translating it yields CASSLDRGARYTF.

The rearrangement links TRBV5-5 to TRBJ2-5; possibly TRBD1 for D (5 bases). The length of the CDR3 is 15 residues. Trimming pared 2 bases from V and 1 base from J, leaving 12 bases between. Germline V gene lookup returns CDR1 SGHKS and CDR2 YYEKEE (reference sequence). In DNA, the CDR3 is TGTGCCAGCAGCTTACAAGGGGCCATCCAAGAGACCCAGTACTTC. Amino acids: CASSLQGAIQETQYF.

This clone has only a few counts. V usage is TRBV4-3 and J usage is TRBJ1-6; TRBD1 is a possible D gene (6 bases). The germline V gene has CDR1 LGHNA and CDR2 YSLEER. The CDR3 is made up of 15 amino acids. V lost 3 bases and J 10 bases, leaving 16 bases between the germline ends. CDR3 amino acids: CASSQQRAQGSPLHF. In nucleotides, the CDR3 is TGCGCCAGCAGCCAGCAACGGGCCCAGGGGTCACCCCTCCACTTT.